Below, 21 T cell receptor beta chains from the same sample are listed, as sequenced in a study of response to subunit inactivated influenza vaccine. TCRdb re-called the RT-PCR reads with MiXCR, one entry per CDR3 protein. The sample has 700,000 to 800,000 distinct CDR3 sequences; around a sixth are singletons. The sequenced sample was PBMCs from blood, obtained roughly 5 days after vaccination. All receptors derive from a man aged 50 to 59 who received an inactivated influenza vaccine.

The chain recombines TRBV20-1 with TRBJ2-3; 7 bases match TRBD2. CDR3 length: 12 amino acids. Germline CDR1 is DFQATT and CDR2 is SNEGSKA (reference sequence). The trim removed 6 bases at V and 9 bases at J, leaving 9 bases unmatched. CDR3 sequence reads: CSADLKRGTQYF. CDR3 sequence (DNA): TGCAGTGCCGACTTAAAGCGGGGAACGCAGTATTTT.

The chain links TRBV7-6 to TRBJ2-3; D remains ambiguous. Trimming removed 0 bases from V and 6 bases from J, with 10 bases in between. CDR1 SGHVS and CDR2 FNYEAQ come from the germline V gene. The CDR3 spans 14 residues. The CDR3 DNA follows: TGTGCCAGCAGCTTAGCGGCAACCTTTGATACGCAGTATTTT. It is translated as CASSLAATFDTQYF.

There are many counts of this clonotype. CDR3: CSARGFVGLTDTQYF. Here the CDR3 DNA reads TGCAGTGCTAGAGGTTTTGTTGGGTTGACAGATACGCAGTATTTT. The rearrangement uses TRBV20-1 and TRBJ2-3, with unresolved D. With 1 base removed from V and 3 bases from J, the gap between germline ends came to 14 bases. CDR3 length: 15 residues. Per germline, CDR1 DFQATT and CDR2 SNEGSKA (reference sequence).

This clonotype was seen at least ten times. J is TRBJ2-7 and V is TRBV20-1; perhaps D is TRBD1 or TRBD2 (6 bases each). The V gene lost 6 bases and the J gene lost 0 bases, with 12 bases spanning the gap. Germline-derived CDR1 and CDR2 are DFQATT and SNEGSKA (reference sequence). The CDR3 consists of 13 residues. CDR3 in DNA: TGCAGTGCGTGGCGGGACAACTCCTACGAGCAGTACTTC. This codes for CSAWRDNSYEQYF.

The chain joins TRBV4-3 to TRBJ2-5, with 7 positions matching TRBD1. The V segment lost 5 bases and the J segment 5 bases; nucleotides outside the gene matches: 11. This CDR3 is built from 15 residues. Germline CDR1 reads LGHNA; CDR2 reads YSLEER. The CDR3 nucleotides read TGCGCCAGCAGCGCCGGGACAGCCCTAGTGGAGACCCAGTACTTC. Translated, it gives CASSAGTALVETQYF.

CDR3 sequence: CASSVDATGELFF. The CDR3 DNA follows: TGTGCCAGCAGCGTAGATGCGACCGGGGAGCTGTTTTTT. The chain recombines TRBV9 with TRBJ2-2; D remains ambiguous. V lost 0 bases to trimming and J lost 5 bases, with 5 bases between them. Germline-derived CDR1 and CDR2 are SGDLS and YYNGEE. This CDR3 contains 13 residues.

V usage is TRBV7-8 and J usage is TRBJ1-5, with TRBD1 as a possible D gene (6 bases). The CDR3 loop spans 15 amino acids. Trimming removed 7 bases at V and 3 bases at J, with 16 bases between. Germline V CDR1 and CDR2: SGHVS, FQNEAQ. The CDR3 region has the DNA TGTGCCAGCAAAGGGGGACCAGGGGCCAATCAGCCCCAGCATTTT. The encoded protein is CASKGGPGANQPQHF. Looking up the rest from reference TRBV7-8 and TRBJ1-5 gives the full variable domain: GAGVSQSPRYKVAKRGQDVALRCDPISGHVSLFWYQQALGQGPEFLTYFQNEAQLDKSGLPSDRFFAERPEGSVSTLKIQRTQQEDSAVYLCASKGGPGANQPQHFGDGTRLSIL.

In this sample, this clonotype turned up a few times. Written as DNA, the CDR3 is TGTGCCAGCAGTTCCCTCGGACTAGCGGGAGGCACGAACACCGGGGAGCTGTTTTTT. Residues: CASSSLGLAGGTNTGELFF. The chain carries TRBV27 and TRBJ2-2, with TRBD2 matching over 14 bases. The CDR3 is 19 residues long. Germline V gives CDR1 MNHEY, CDR2 SMNVEV (reference sequence). Trimming removed 4 bases from V and 0 bases from J; junction bases left unmatched: 7.

CDR3 amino acids: CASSQERLETQYF. The DNA for the CDR3 is TGCGCCAGCAGCCAAGAGAGGCTGGAGACCCAGTACTTC. This sequence joins TRBV4-1 and TRBJ2-5; D uncertain. V was shortened by 0 bases and J by 5 bases, with 7 bases between the two germline ends. CDR1 and CDR2 (germline): MGHRA, YSYEKL. This CDR3 is 13 amino acids long.

The rearrangement joins TRBV10-1 to TRBJ2-5; perhaps TRBD2 as D (6 bases). The germline CDR1 and CDR2 sequences are WNHNN and SYGVQD (reference sequence). This CDR3 comprises 16 residues. Trimming removed 5 bases at V and 3 bases at J, with 19 bases between. The DNA for the CDR3 is TGCGCCAGCAGTACCGGGAGTGGCCTCATTAAAGAGACCCAGTACTTC. Translated, it gives CASSTGSGLIKETQYF.

The sample holds many counts of this clonotype. The chain uses TRBV12-3 or TRBV12-4 and TRBJ2-5, with D possibly being TRBD2 (6 bases). Trimming removed 3 bases from V and 4 bases from J, with 15 bases in between. This CDR3 comprises 15 residues. In nucleotides, the CDR3 is TGTGCCAGCAGTTTGTCGCCCGGGAGTGGAGAGACCCAGTACTTC. Translating it yields CASSLSPGSGETQYF.

This clonotype was seen a handful of times. The CDR3 sequence: CASSPDGGYQPQHF. In nucleotides, the CDR3 is TGTGCCAGCAGCCCGGACGGTGGTTACCAGCCCCAGCATTTT. The rearrangement uses TRBV11-2 and TRBJ1-5; D unclear. The CDR3 extends over 14 amino acids. Trimming removed 5 bases from V and 7 bases from J, with 15 bases in between. From germline, CDR1 is SGHAT and CDR2 FQNNGV.

The V call is TRBV10-3, the J call TRBJ2-3, with D possibly TRBD1 on 5 matching bases. Deletions cut 7 bases from V and 4 bases from J, with 6 bases between. The length of the CDR3 is 11 residues. Germline V lookup: CDR1 ENHRY, CDR2 SYGVKD. The CDR3 coding sequence is TGTGCCATCACACAGGCAGATACGCAGTATTTT. Amino acid sequence: CAITQADTQYF.

This chain links TRBV4-2 with TRBJ1-5; no firm D call. This CDR3 comprises 15 residues. Germline CDR1 and CDR2: LGHNA and YNFKEQ. The V end was cut by 1 base, the J end by 4 bases, with 11 bases between. The CDR3 is CASSQGRGTNQPQHF. For the CDR3, the DNA is TGTGCCAGCAGCCAAGGGCGGGGTACAAATCAGCCCCAGCATTTT.

This clonotype appeared once. The gene calls are TRBV30 and TRBJ2-1; 9 bases align to TRBD2. This CDR3 has 18 amino acids. From germline, CDR1 is GTSNPN and CDR2 SVGIG (reference sequence). Trimming removed 2 bases from V and 9 bases from J; junction bases left unmatched: 20. The CDR3 region is CAWSIGLARRILGVEQFF. The DNA for the CDR3 is TGTGCCTGGAGTATCGGACTAGCGAGGCGGATCCTTGGGGTTGAGCAGTTCTTC.

On this clonotype itself: With a much larger clone just one base away, this may be a read error. The gene calls are TRBV7-9 and TRBJ1-1, with D hard to call. This CDR3 is 12 amino acids long. The V end lost 5 bases, the J end lost 3 bases, and 7 bases lay between the germline ends. Germline CDR1 is SEHNR and CDR2 is FQNEAQ (reference sequence). CDR3 in DNA: TGTGCCAGCAGCCCTCAGTACACTGAAGCTTTCTTT. Translating it yields CASSPQYTEAFF.

This rearrangement joins TRBV29-1 to TRBJ1-2; D unclear. The germline V gene has CDR1 SQVTM and CDR2 ANQGSEA. This CDR3 comprises 13 residues. Trimming removed 4 bases from V and 6 bases from J, with 15 bases in between. Here the CDR3 DNA reads TGCAGCGTTGCTGGGCCAGTTAGAGATGGCTACACCTTC. This translates into CSVAGPVRDGYTF.

This chain links TRBV5-1 with TRBJ2-2; a weak D match, TRBD1 (6 bases). This CDR3 contains 15 residues. CDR1 SGHRS and CDR2 YFSETQ come from the germline V gene. Trimming left V 5 bases short and J 1 base short, with 12 bases between. CDR3 amino acids: CASRRAQGNTGELFF. As DNA, the CDR3 is TGCGCCAGCAGGCGAGCACAGGGGAACACCGGGGAGCTGTTTTTT.

This clonotype was recorded many times. This chain connects TRBV4-2 to TRBJ2-7; 8 bases line up with TRBD2. Looked up from germline, CDR1 is LGHNA and CDR2 is YNFKEQ. With 6 bases clipped from V and 6 bases from J, the junction kept 16 bases outside the gene matches. This CDR3 has 16 amino acids. CDR3 nucleotide sequence: TGTGCCAGCAGTCAAACCATATTCGGCGCGGGAGGCGAGCAGTACTTC. Protein product: CASSQTIFGAGGEQYF.

The chain is built from TRBV19 and TRBJ2-1; 8 bases are a match to TRBD1. Trimming took 5 bases from V and 6 from J; bases not matched to a gene: 9. The CDR3 has 15 amino acids. CDR1 and CDR2 from the germline V gene are LNHDA and SQIVND (reference sequence). CDR3 amino acids: CASSLRDRPPNEQFF. CDR3 in DNA: TGTGCCAGTAGTCTCCGGGACAGGCCGCCCAATGAGCAGTTCTTC.

This clonotype has more than one count but fewer than ten. The chain employs TRBV30 and TRBJ2-1; 8 bases match TRBD2. The CDR3 is 12 amino acids. Per the germline V gene, CDR1 is GTSNPN and CDR2 is SVGIG (reference sequence). The trim removed 0 bases at V and 13 bases at J, leaving 5 bases unmatched. The CDR3 sequence is CAWSVEGTRQFF. CDR3 in DNA: TGTGCCTGGAGTGTAGAAGGGACTAGACAGTTCTTC.